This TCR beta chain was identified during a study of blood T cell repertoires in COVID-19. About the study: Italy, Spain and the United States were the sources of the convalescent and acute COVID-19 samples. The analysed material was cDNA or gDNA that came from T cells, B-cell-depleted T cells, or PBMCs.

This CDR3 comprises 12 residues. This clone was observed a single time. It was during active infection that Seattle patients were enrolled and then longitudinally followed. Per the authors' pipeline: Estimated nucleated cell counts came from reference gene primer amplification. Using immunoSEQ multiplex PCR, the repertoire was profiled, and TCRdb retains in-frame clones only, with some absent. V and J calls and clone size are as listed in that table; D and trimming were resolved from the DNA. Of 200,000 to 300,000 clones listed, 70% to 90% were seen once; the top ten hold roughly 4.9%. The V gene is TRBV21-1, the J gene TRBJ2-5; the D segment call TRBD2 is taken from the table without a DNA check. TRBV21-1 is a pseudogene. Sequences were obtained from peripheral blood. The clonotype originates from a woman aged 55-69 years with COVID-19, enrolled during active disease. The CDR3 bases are TGTGCCAGCCAATGGAGGGCGGAGACCCAGTACTTC. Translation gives CASQWRAETQYF.